The next 28 T cell receptor beta chains were all read from a single sample in a study of blood T cell repertoires in COVID-19. TCRdb's table, derived via immunoSEQ multiplex PCR, lists solely in-frame clones and lacks some. The data show 50,000 to 65,000 clones, around 83% seen once. Sample: peripheral blood. These receptors were collected from a human donor in a cohort sampled during active COVID-19.

The chain uses TRBV5-1 and TRBJ2-7, with 8 bases matching TRBD2. The CDR3 has 15 residues. CDR1 and CDR2 (germline): SGHRS, YFSETQ. Germline trimming cut 2 bases from V and 0 bases from J; bases unmatched to any gene: 4. CDR3 amino acids: CASSFGGDVSYEQYF. Written as DNA, the CDR3 is TGCGCCAGCAGCTTCGGGGGGGACGTCTCCTACGAGCAGTACTTC.

The V gene is TRBV5-4, the J gene TRBJ2-1, with 8 bases fitting TRBD2. From germline, CDR1 is SGHNT and CDR2 YYREEE (reference sequence). The ends lost 2 bases at V and 7 bases at J; junction bases unmatched: 8. CDR3 size: 15 residues. The CDR3 loop is CASSLIGRELNEQFF. CDR3 nucleotides: TGTGCCAGCAGCTTAATCGGGAGGGAACTAAATGAGCAGTTCTTC.

This chain connects TRBV19 to TRBJ2-1; 10 bases agree with TRBD2. Germline-derived CDR1 and CDR2 are LNHDA and SQIVND (reference sequence). Unmatched junction bases numbered 11, after V lost 1 base and J lost 8 bases. The CDR3 is 17 amino acids. This CDR3 reads CASSIGQLAGNGDEQFF. CDR3 DNA sequence: TGTGCCAGTAGTATAGGTCAACTAGCGGGAAATGGCGATGAGCAGTTCTTC.

This chain joins TRBV10-1 and TRBJ2-3; 7 nucleotides align to TRBD1. CDR1 and CDR2 (germline): WNHNN, SYGVQD (reference sequence). The trim removed 5 bases at V and 4 bases at J, leaving 9 bases unmatched. CDR3 size: 15 residues. This CDR3 reads CASSPGQVHADTQYF. Written as DNA, the CDR3 is TGCGCCAGCAGTCCCGGACAGGTTCATGCAGATACGCAGTATTTT.

The chain joins TRBV2 to TRBJ2-7, with 9 bases fitting TRBD2. CDR1 is SNHLY and CDR2 is FYNNEI in the germline V gene. This CDR3 contains 14 residues. Germline trimming cut 7 bases from V and 6 bases from J; bases unmatched to any gene: 10. The CDR3 region is CASKASGIRGEQYF. Written as DNA, the CDR3 is TGTGCCAGCAAAGCTAGCGGGATACGAGGCGAGCAGTACTTC.

The gene calls are TRBV18 and TRBJ1-3; D is ambiguous. Trimming took off 3 bases at V and 9 bases at J, with 12 bases between the two ends. The CDR3 totals 13 residues. The germline gives CDR1 KGHSH, CDR2 LQKENI. CDR3 in amino acids: CASSPGPEGTIYF. The DNA of the CDR3 is TGTGCCAGCTCACCTGGACCCGAGGGCACCATATATTTT.

The genes are TRBV4-1 and TRBJ1-2, with 9 bases identical to TRBD1. V was pared by 4 bases and J by 8 bases, with 17 bases of the junction left unmatched. The length of the CDR3 is 17 residues. The germline CDR1 and CDR2 sequences are MGHRA and YSYEKL. CDR3 DNA: TGCGCCAGCAGCCGCGCCTCTACACGGGACAGGGATAAGGGCTACACCTTC. It encodes CASSRASTRDRDKGYTF.

The chain uses TRBV3-1 (or the pseudogene TRBV3-2) and TRBJ1-3; possible D gene TRBD1, 6 bases. Per the germline V gene, CDR1 is LGHDT and CDR2 is YNNKEL (reference sequence). V was trimmed by 0 bases and J by 0 bases, leaving 6 bases between them. This CDR3 comprises 15 residues. The CDR3 coding sequence is TGTGCCAGCAGCCAAGAGGGGGCCTCTGGAAACACCATATATTTT. This encodes CASSQEGASGNTIYF.

This clone occurred once. The chain is built from TRBV5-1 and TRBJ2-1; 7 nucleotides match TRBD2. The CDR3 has 15 residues. The germline V gene encodes CDR1 SGHRS and CDR2 YFSETQ. Losses at the gene ends were 0 bases for V and 7 bases for J; bases not matched to a gene: 7. DNA of the CDR3: TGCGCCAGCAGCTTGGTACCCCGGGGAGGGAATGAGCAGTTCTTC. It yields the protein CASSLVPRGGNEQFF.

This chain connects TRBV12-3 or TRBV12-4 to TRBJ2-7, with 7 bases that match TRBD1. The CDR3 runs to 12 residues. The V and J ends lost 3 bases and 9 bases, in that order; junction bases with no gene match: 5. The CDR3 sequence: CASSLTGQGQYF. Written as DNA, the CDR3 is TGTGCCAGCAGTTTGACAGGGCAGGGGCAGTACTTC.

The gene calls are TRBV18 and TRBJ2-7, with D maybe TRBD2 (5 bases). Germline V lookup: CDR1 KGHSH, CDR2 LQKENI. This CDR3 has 14 residues. Trimming took off 1 base at V and 2 bases at J, with 9 bases between the two ends. The CDR3 DNA sequence: TGTGCCAGCTCACCACGAAGCGGCCCCTACGAGCAGTACTTC. Translation: CASSPRSGPYEQYF.

The chain's CDR3 is CASSLESILASLGTDTQYF. The CDR3 coding sequence is TGTGCCAGCAGCTTAGAATCTATACTAGCAAGCCTCGGAACAGATACGCAGTATTTT. The chain combines TRBV11-2 with TRBJ2-3; TRBD2 is a possible D gene (6 bases). Looked up from germline, CDR1 is SGHAT and CDR2 is FQNNGV. V lost 0 bases, J lost 3 bases, and 22 bases lay in between. CDR3 length: 19 residues.

The V and J genes are TRBV11-3 and TRBJ2-6; D is ambiguous. V dropped 5 bases and J dropped 0 bases, with 8 bases sitting between them. The germline CDR1 and CDR2 sequences are SGHNT and YENEEA. This CDR3 comprises 15 residues. The CDR3 bases are TGTGCCAGCAGCGACCGCGGCTCTGGGGCCAACGTCCTGACTTTC. Its protein is CASSDRGSGANVLTF.

This chain connects TRBV3-1 (or the pseudogene TRBV3-2) to TRBJ2-3; 9 nucleotides line up with TRBD1. This CDR3 has 16 amino acids. Looked up from germline, CDR1 is LGHDT and CDR2 is YNNKEL (reference sequence). V lost 2 bases and J lost 3; bases outside the gene matches: 6. CDR3 in DNA: TGTGCCAGCAGCCAACCGACAGGGGGAGGGACAGATACGCAGTATTTT. Amino acid sequence: CASSQPTGGGTDTQYF.

This clone was recorded once. The CDR3 here is CATSDPGGGAGTDTQYF. The CDR3 DNA sequence: TGTGCCACCAGTGATCCGGGGGGGGGCGCGGGCACAGATACGCAGTATTTT. The chain carries TRBV24-1 and TRBJ2-3, with 8 bases lining up with TRBD2. The CDR3 has 17 amino acids. V was pared by 3 bases and J by 1 base, with 8 bases of the junction left unmatched. Germline CDR1 KGHDR, CDR2 SFDVKD.

The chain couples TRBV11-2 to TRBJ2-7, with 12 bases lining up with TRBD2. Germline loops: CDR1 SGHAT, CDR2 FQNNGV. CDR3 length: 16 residues. Trimming at V came to 3 bases and at J to 2 bases, leaving 5 bases not matched to a gene. CDR3: CASSFTSGGTPYEQYF. CDR3 nucleotides: TGTGCCAGCAGCTTCACTAGCGGGGGGACCCCCTACGAGCAGTACTTC.

The chain uses TRBV18 and TRBJ1-1; 8 bases agree with TRBD1. The CDR3 covers 15 residues. Trimming at V came to 6 bases and at J to 0 bases, leaving 6 bases not matched to a gene. Per germline, CDR1 KGHSH and CDR2 LQKENI. The CDR3 loop is CASSRQGALNTEAFF. DNA of the CDR3: TGTGCCAGCTCGCGTCAGGGGGCTTTGAACACTGAAGCTTTCTTT. Looking up the rest from reference TRBV18 and TRBJ1-1 gives the full variable domain: NAGVMQNPRHLVRRRGQEARLRCSPMKGHSHVYWYRQLPEEGLKFMVYLQKENIIDESGMPKERFSAEFPKEGPSILRIQQVVRGDSAAYFCASSRQGALNTEAFFGQGTRLTVV.

The chain recombines TRBV7-8 with TRBJ2-5, with 11 positions matching TRBD2. This CDR3 has 16 amino acids. V lost 5 bases to trimming and J lost 5 bases; unmatched junction nucleotides: 10. The germline V gene encodes CDR1 SGHVS and CDR2 FQNEAQ. The CDR3 loop reads CASSPKGLAVLETQYF. The CDR3 coding sequence is TGTGCCAGCAGCCCAAAGGGACTAGCGGTCCTGGAGACCCAGTACTTC.

The rearrangement links TRBV10-3 to TRBJ2-1, with TRBD2 matching over 10 bases. V lost 4 bases and J lost 13; bases outside the gene matches: 10. The CDR3 covers 14 residues. Germline CDR1 reads ENHRY; CDR2 reads SYGVKD. The CDR3 here is CAISGPASGSIQFF. The CDR3 DNA reads as TGTGCCATCAGTGGTCCGGCTAGCGGGAGTATTCAGTTCTTC.

The V gene is TRBV2, the J gene TRBJ2-5, with 8 positions matching TRBD2. The CDR3 runs to 16 residues. Trimming took 1 base from V and 2 from J; bases not matched to a gene: 6. Looked up from germline, CDR1 is SNHLY and CDR2 is FYNNEI. CDR3 in amino acids: CASSEGLAQGQETQYF. In nucleotides, the CDR3 is TGTGCCAGCAGTGAAGGACTAGCGCAGGGGCAAGAGACCCAGTACTTC. The variable domain in full, with the rest retrieved from reference TRBV2 and TRBJ2-5, is EPEVTQTPSHQVTQMGQEVILRCVPISNHLYFYWYRQILGQKVEFLVSFYNNEISEKSEIFDDQFSVERPDGSNFTLKIRSTKLEDSAMYFCASSEGLAQGQETQYFGPGTRLLVL.

This sequence joins TRBV7-2 and TRBJ2-1; 7 bases agree with TRBD1. V lost 3 bases and J lost 5; bases outside the gene matches: 1. The CDR3 consists of 13 residues. Looked up from germline, CDR1 is SGHTA and CDR2 is FQGNSA. The CDR3 spells CASSLGQHNEQFF. CDR3 sequence (DNA): TGTGCCAGCAGCTTGGGACAGCACAATGAGCAGTTCTTC.

The rearrangement links TRBV11-2 to TRBJ1-1; the match to TRBD1 covers 8 bases. CDR1 is SGHAT and CDR2 is FQNNGV in the germline V gene. The CDR3 covers 15 residues. J gave up 4 bases and V 7 bases, and 11 bases lay outside the gene matches. Here the CDR3 reads CASTASGGGSTEAFF. The CDR3 DNA reads TGTGCCAGCACCGCTTCAGGGGGCGGGAGCACTGAAGCTTTCTTT.

By share of the sample, this clone is medium-sized. The chain links TRBV18 to TRBJ1-2, with 11 positions matching TRBD1. Germline V lookup: CDR1 KGHSH, CDR2 LQKENI. Trimming took 2 bases from V and 6 from J; bases not matched to a gene: 2. CDR3 length: 14 amino acids. The CDR3 sequence: CASSPRTGGDGYTF. CDR3 in DNA: TGTGCCAGCTCACCAAGGACAGGGGGCGATGGCTACACCTTC.

The V gene is TRBV3-1 (or the pseudogene TRBV3-2), the J gene TRBJ1-1; D possibly corresponds to TRBD1 (6 bases). The V and J ends lost 4 bases and 7 bases respectively, with 13 bases between them. From germline, CDR1 is LGHDT and CDR2 YNNKEL (reference sequence). The CDR3 is 13 residues long. The CDR3 is CASSPRRGSEAFF. The CDR3 bases are TGTGCCAGCAGCCCCCGCAGGGGTAGTGAAGCTTTCTTT.

The gene calls are TRBV6-5 and TRBJ2-7; 7 nucleotides agree with TRBD1. The CDR3 consists of 14 residues. V was pared by 5 bases and J by 1 base, with 5 bases of the junction left unmatched. Germline V lookup: CDR1 MNHEY, CDR2 SVGAGI. CDR3 residues: CASSPDRVSYEQYF. As DNA, the CDR3 is TGTGCCAGCAGTCCCGACAGGGTTTCCTACGAGCAGTACTTC.

V and J are TRBV10-3 and TRBJ1-3, with TRBD1 matching over 7 bases. The CDR3 has 14 amino acids. The germline gives CDR1 ENHRY, CDR2 SYGVKD. Trimming took 9 bases from V and 4 from J; bases not matched to a gene: 9. The CDR3 sequence: CAMAKGASGNTIYF. The CDR3 DNA reads TGTGCCATGGCTAAGGGGGCGTCAGGAAACACCATATATTTT.

The V and J genes are TRBV29-1 and TRBJ2-1; 9 nucleotides match TRBD1. CDR1 is SQVTM and CDR2 is ANQGSEA in the germline V gene. V lost 6 bases, J lost 0 bases, and 3 bases stayed unmatched. There are 14 residues in the CDR3. The CDR3 loop is CSVADRGSYNEQFF. The CDR3, as DNA: TGCAGCGTCGCGGACAGGGGCTCCTACAATGAGCAGTTCTTC.

V is TRBV5-1 and J is TRBJ1-3; possible D gene TRBD1, 5 bases. From germline, CDR1 is SGHRS and CDR2 YFSETQ. The CDR3 length is 16 residues. V gave up 1 base and J gave up 2 bases, with 13 bases separating them. The CDR3 region has the DNA TGCGCCAGCAGCTTGTCCGGGACTGGAGCTGGAAACACCATATATTTT. This sequence encodes CASSLSGTGAGNTIYF.